This T cell receptor beta chain stems from a study of blood T cell repertoires in COVID-19. TCRdb keeps only in-frame clones here, not all; method: immunoSEQ multiplex PCR. Here the sample spans approximately 170,000 clones, nearly 90% being singletons. The CDR3 sequence is 13 residues long. The V gene's germline CDR1 is MNHEY and CDR2 SMNVEV (reference sequence). Trimming stripped 0 bases from V and 7 bases from J, with 4 bases between. Sequencing was done on a sample of peripheral blood. The rearrangement joins TRBV27 to TRBJ1-6; no reliable D call. This receptor was obtained from a man aged 18 to 30 who had recovered from COVID-19. For the CDR3, the DNA is TGTGCCAGCAGTTTATCGGAGAATTCACCCCTCCACTTT. It specifies CASSLSENSPLHF.